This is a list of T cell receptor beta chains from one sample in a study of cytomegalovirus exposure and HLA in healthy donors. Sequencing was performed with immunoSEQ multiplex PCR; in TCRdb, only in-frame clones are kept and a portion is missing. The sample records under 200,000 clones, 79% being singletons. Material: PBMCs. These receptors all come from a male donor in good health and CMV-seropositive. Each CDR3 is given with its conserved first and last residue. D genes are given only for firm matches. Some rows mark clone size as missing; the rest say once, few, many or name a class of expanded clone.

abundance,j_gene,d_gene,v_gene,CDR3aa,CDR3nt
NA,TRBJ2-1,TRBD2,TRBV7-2,CASSPALIAGVLRREQFF,TGTGCCAGCAGCCCTGCATTGATAGCGGGAGTTTTGAGGCGTGAGCAGTTCTTC
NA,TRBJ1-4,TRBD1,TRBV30,CAWSVQGTGYEKLFF,TGTGCCTGGAGTGTACAAGGGACAGGGTATGAAAAACTGTTTTTT
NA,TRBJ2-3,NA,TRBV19,CASCRGQLTDTQYF,TGTGCCAGTTGCCGCGGACAGCTCACAGATACGCAGTATTTT
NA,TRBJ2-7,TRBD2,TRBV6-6,CASSPIAGGPTHEQYF,TGTGCCAGCAGTCCGATAGCGGGAGGGCCTACGCACGAGCAGTACTTC
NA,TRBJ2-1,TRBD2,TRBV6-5,CASSQGGGRAYEQFF,TGTGCCAGCAGCCAGGGGGGCGGGAGGGCCTATGAGCAGTTCTTC
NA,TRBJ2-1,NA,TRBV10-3,CAIGERGGEQFF,TGTGCCATCGGCGAAAGGGGAGGTGAGCAGTTCTTC
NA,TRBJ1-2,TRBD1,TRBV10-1,CASRLRDREAVVYGYTF,TGCGCCAGCAGACTCCGGGACAGGGAGGCTGTAGTCTATGGCTACACCTTC
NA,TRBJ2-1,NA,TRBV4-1,CASSQQGGNPYNEQFF,TGCGCCAGCAGCCAACAGGGTGGGAACCCCTACAATGAGCAGTTCTTC
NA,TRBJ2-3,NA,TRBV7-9,CASSLVSAGDTQYF,TGTGCCAGCAGCTTAGTTAGCGCCGGAGATACGCAGTATTTT
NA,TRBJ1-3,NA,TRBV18,CASSPNSSGNTIYF,TGTGCCAGCTCGCCTAACAGCTCTGGAAACACCATATATTTT
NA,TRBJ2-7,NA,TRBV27,CASSLPNQGAEQYF,TGTGCCAGCAGTCTACCAAATCAGGGTGCCGAGCAGTACTTC
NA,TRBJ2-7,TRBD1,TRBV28,CASGFQGVSSYEQYF,TGTGCCAGCGGTTTCCAGGGGGTTAGCTCCTACGAGCAGTACTTC
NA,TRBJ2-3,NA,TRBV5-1,CASRASSPGTDTQYF,TGCGCCAGCAGGGCTTCTAGCCCCGGCACAGATACGCAGTATTTT
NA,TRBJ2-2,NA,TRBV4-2,CASSQDKTGELFF,TGTGCCAGCAGCCAAGATAAAACCGGGGAGCTGTTTTTT
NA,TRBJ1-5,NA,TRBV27,CASSLSTSNQPQHF,TGTGCCAGCAGTTTATCGACAAGCAATCAGCCCCAGCATTTT
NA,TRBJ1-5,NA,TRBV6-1,CASIGVYSNQPQHF,TGTGCCAGCATCGGGGTTTATAGCAATCAGCCCCAGCATTTT
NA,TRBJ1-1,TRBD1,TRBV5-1,CASSPYRGTEAFF,TGCGCCAGCAGCCCTTACAGGGGCACTGAAGCTTTCTTT
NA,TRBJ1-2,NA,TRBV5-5,CASSGQLNYGYTF,TGTGCCAGCAGCGGACAGCTTAACTATGGCTACACCTTC
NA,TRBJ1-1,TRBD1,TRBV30,CACRLGQGYTEAFF,TGTGCCTGCCGTTTGGGACAGGGTTACACTGAAGCTTTCTTT
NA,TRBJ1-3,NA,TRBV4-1,CASSQHGTGNTIYF,TGCGCCAGCAGCCAGCACGGGACTGGAAACACCATATATTTT
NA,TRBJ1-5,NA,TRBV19,CASSTISIRFDQPQHF,TGTGCCAGTAGTACAATTTCGATCAGGTTCGATCAGCCCCAGCATTTT
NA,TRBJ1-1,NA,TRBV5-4,CASSLGTGGDTEAFF,TGTGCCAGCAGCTTGGGGACGGGGGGAGACACTGAAGCTTTCTTT
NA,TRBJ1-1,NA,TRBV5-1,CASSLEGPGTEAFF,TGCGCCAGCAGCTTGGAAGGTCCAGGCACTGAAGCTTTCTTT
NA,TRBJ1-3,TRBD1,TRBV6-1,CASTNTGEAGNTIYF,TGTGCCAGCACCAACACAGGGGAGGCTGGAAACACCATATATTTT
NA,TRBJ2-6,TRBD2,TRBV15,CATSGGRAGANVLTF,TGTGCCACCAGCGGTGGGAGGGCTGGGGCCAACGTCCTGACTTTC
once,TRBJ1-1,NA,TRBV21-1,CATTLVLALQGVLSGSTEAFF,TGTGCCACCACATTAGTCCTAGCCCTACAGGGAGTTTTATCGGGTAGTACTGAAGCTTTCTTT
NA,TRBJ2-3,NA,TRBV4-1,CASSQAAGVLGYTQYF,TGCGCCAGCAGCCAAGCCGCAGGGGTTTTAGGCTATACGCAGTATTTT
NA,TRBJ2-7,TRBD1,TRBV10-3,CAIEDRDRVSPEQYF,TGTGCCATCGAAGATCGGGACAGGGTATCTCCCGAGCAGTACTTC
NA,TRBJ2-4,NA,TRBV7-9,CASSLFLARAKNIQYF,TGTGCCAGCAGCTTATTCCTAGCCCGAGCCAAAAACATTCAGTACTTC
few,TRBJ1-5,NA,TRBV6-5,CASLSGGAQHF,TGTGCCAGCCTCTCCGGAGGGGCCCAGCATTTT
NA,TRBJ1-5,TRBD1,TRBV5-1,CASSLEGGQGNQPQHF,TGCGCCAGCAGCTTGGAGGGTGGACAGGGCAATCAGCCCCAGCATTTT
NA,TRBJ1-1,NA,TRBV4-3,CASSQSGEVTEAFF,TGCGCCAGCAGCCAATCGGGGGAGGTCACTGAAGCTTTCTTT
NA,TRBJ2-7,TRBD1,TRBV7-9,CSSRNSPGQGSPYEQYF,TGTTCCAGCAGGAATAGTCCGGGACAGGGTTCCCCCTACGAGCAGTACTTC
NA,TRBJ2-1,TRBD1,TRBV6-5,CASRPPGQGHGEQFF,TGTGCCAGCAGGCCACCGGGACAGGGACACGGTGAGCAGTTCTTC
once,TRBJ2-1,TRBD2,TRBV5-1,CASRWTSGGDNEQLF,TGCGCCAGCAGGTGGACTAGCGGGGGGGACAATGAGCAGCTCTTC
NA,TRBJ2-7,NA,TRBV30,CAYYSKGRGDEQYF,TGTGCCTACTACAGCAAGGGCAGGGGGGACGAGCAGTACTTC
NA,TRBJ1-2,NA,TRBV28,CASSPDRPIRYTF,TGTGCCAGCAGCCCCGACAGGCCCATTCGCTACACCTTC
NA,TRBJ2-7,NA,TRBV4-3,CASSTSATASYEQYF,TGCGCCAGCAGCACATCCGCGACAGCCTCCTACGAGCAGTACTTC
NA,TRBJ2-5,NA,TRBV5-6,CASSLTKGETQYF,TGTGCCAGCAGCTTGACCAAGGGGGAGACCCAGTACTTC
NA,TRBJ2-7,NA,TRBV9,CASSKSSEGEQYF,TGTGCCAGCAGTAAATCGTCCGAGGGCGAGCAGTACTTC
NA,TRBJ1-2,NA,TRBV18,CASSPDSLGYTF,TGTGCCAGCTCACCAGATAGTCTTGGCTACACCTTC
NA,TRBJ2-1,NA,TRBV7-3,CASSKTATAVLYNEQFF,TGTGCCAGCAGCAAGACGGCCACAGCGGTCCTATACAATGAGCAGTTCTTC
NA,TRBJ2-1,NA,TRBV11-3,CASSSRVGTRSYNEQFF,TGTGCCAGCAGTTCCCGCGTAGGGACACGCTCCTACAATGAGCAGTTCTTC
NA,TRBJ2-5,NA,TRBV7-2,CASSSRGSQYF,TGTGCCAGCAGCTCACGGGGGTCCCAGTACTTC
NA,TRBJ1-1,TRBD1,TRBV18,CASSSTGWDTEAFF,TGTGCCAGCTCATCGACAGGGTGGGACACTGAAGCTTTCTTT
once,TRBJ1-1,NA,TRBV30,CAWSVSRGGNTEAFF,TGTGCCTGGAGTGTATCACGGGGGGGGAACACTGAAGCTTTCTTT
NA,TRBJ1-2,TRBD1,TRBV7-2,CASSFIETGTYGYTF,TGTGCCAGCAGCTTTATCGAGACAGGGACCTATGGCTACACCTTC
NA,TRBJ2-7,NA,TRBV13,CASSLLARRGPYEQYF,TGTGCCAGCAGCTTATTGGCCCGCAGGGGTCCTTACGAGCAGTACTTC